A selection of T cell receptor beta chains follows, all from one sample in a study of shared T cell receptors in the human thymus. The data were produced by immunoSEQ multiplex PCR, yet TCRdb's version contains in-frame clones alone and is incomplete. The sample lists 700,000 or so clones, approximately 85% occurring once. These records were also assigned to another study, of human thymus T cells.

The sequenced sample was thymocytes. The receptors stem from a girl under three years old with a congenital heart defect. Both conserved end residues are part of each CDR3. The D gene is left open where the match is weak. Size tells how often a clone was seen (once, few, many) or the class of an expanded clone, and some rows leave it out.

TRBV5-6,TRBJ2-2,TRBD1,-,CASSFPPGQGNTGELFF,TGTGCCAGCAGCTTCCCGCCGGGACAGGGGAACACCGGGGAGCTGTTTTTT
TRBV6-5,TRBJ2-5,-,-,CASSYRTWRRETQYF,TGTGCCAGCAGTTACCGCACATGGAGGCGAGAGACCCAGTACTTC
TRBV27,TRBJ1-1,-,once,CASSEVREINPANTEAFF,TGTGCCAGCAGTGAGGTTCGGGAAATAAATCCGGCAAACACTGAAGCTTTCTTT
TRBV28,TRBJ1-1,-,-,CASSSVQGEKLNTEAFF,TGTGCCAGCAGTTCGGTCCAGGGTGAGAAACTGAACACTGAAGCTTTCTTT
TRBV7-8,TRBJ2-2,TRBD2,-,CASSLPRTGTSFSTGELFF,TGTGCCAGCAGCTTACCAAGAACCGGGACTAGCTTTAGCACCGGGGAGCTGTTTTTT
TRBV5-4,TRBJ2-6,-,-,CASSPRHFEAGANVLTF,TGTGCCAGCAGCCCAAGACATTTCGAAGCTGGGGCCAACGTCCTGACTTTC
TRBV19,TRBJ1-2,TRBD1,-,CASSIVVRDRDYGYTF,TGTGCCAGTAGTATAGTCGTCCGCGACAGGGACTATGGCTACACCTTC
TRBV4-2,TRBJ1-2,-,-,CASSPNGQPNYGYTF,TGTGCCAGCAGCCCAAACGGACAGCCGAACTATGGCTACACCTTC
TRBV7-6,TRBJ2-2,-,-,CASSLSTDTGELFF,TGTGCCAGCAGCTTGTCTACCGACACCGGGGAGCTGTTTTTT
TRBV5-1,TRBJ1-2,-,-,CASSSGRTTRYGYTF,TGCGCCAGCAGCTCAGGGAGGACAACCCGCTATGGCTACACCTTC
TRBV19,TRBJ2-2,TRBD2,-,CASNWTSRTGELFF,TGTGCCAGTAATTGGACTAGCAGGACCGGGGAGCTGTTTTTT
TRBV6-5,TRBJ2-5,-,-,CASSYMPGREETQYF,TGTGCCAGCAGTTACATGCCAGGAAGGGAGGAGACCCAGTACTTC
TRBV9,TRBJ2-3,-,few,CASSAPQGSSPDTQYF,TGTGCCAGCAGCGCACCCCAGGGGTCGTCCCCAGATACGCAGTATTTT
TRBV9,TRBJ2-7,-,-,CASSPTSGPMGEQYF,TGTGCCAGCAGCCCCACTAGTGGACCTATGGGGGAGCAGTACTTC
TRBV27,TRBJ2-1,TRBD1,few,CASSTGTVYNEQFF,TGTGCCAGCAGTACCGGGACAGTTTACAATGAGCAGTTCTTC
TRBV4-1,TRBJ1-5,-,-,CASSQEMMGPARDQPQHF,TGCGCCAGCAGCCAAGAAATGATGGGGCCGGCCAGGGATCAGCCCCAGCATTTT
TRBV5-6,TRBJ1-6,TRBD1,-,CASSWTKPGQNSPLHF,TGTGCCAGCAGCTGGACCAAGCCGGGACAGAATTCCCCCCTCCACTTT
TRBV2,TRBJ2-5,TRBD1,-,CASSEDHWTGEETQYF,TGTGCCAGCAGTGAAGATCATTGGACAGGGGAAGAGACCCAGTACTTC
TRBV27,TRBJ2-1,TRBD2,-,CASRLTSSGGAKQFF,TGTGCCAGCAGACTAACTTCTAGCGGGGGGGCCAAGCAGTTCTTC
TRBV5-4,TRBJ2-7,TRBD2,-,CASSLQSGGDAVEDEQYF,TGTGCCAGCAGCTTGCAAAGCGGGGGGGACGCAGTTGAAGACGAGCAGTACTTC
TRBV9,TRBJ2-1,TRBD2,-,CASSVASGGDNEQFF,TGTGCCAGCAGCGTAGCTAGCGGGGGGGACAATGAGCAGTTCTTC
TRBV9,TRBJ1-2,TRBD1,-,CASSVGAETGEYGYTF,TGTGCCAGCAGCGTAGGGGCCGAGACAGGGGAATATGGCTACACCTTC
TRBV27,TRBJ2-3,-,-,CASSLAGKRAQYF,TGTGCCAGCAGTCTCGCGGGCAAACGGGCGCAGTATTTT
TRBV12-5,TRBJ1-5,TRBD1,-,CASAPGQSDQPQHF,TGTGCTAGTGCCCCGGGACAGTCTGATCAGCCCCAGCATTTT
TRBV18,TRBJ2-3,-,-,CASSPPTAGSDTQYF,TGTGCCAGCTCACCACCGACAGCCGGGAGTGATACGCAGTATTTT
TRBV19,TRBJ1-2,-,-,CASNNWEAVYGYTF,TGTGCCAGTAATAACTGGGAGGCGGTGTATGGCTACACCTTC
TRBV7-2,TRBJ2-1,-,-,CASTLTRGPLDEQFF,TGTGCCAGCACTTTGACCCGGGGTCCCCTTGATGAGCAGTTCTTC
TRBV5-1,TRBJ1-2,-,-,CASSFDPGGYGYTF,TGCGCCAGCAGCTTCGACCCGGGGGGTTATGGCTACACCTTC
TRBV2,TRBJ1-1,-,-,CASSEFEASLNTEAFF,TGTGCCAGCAGTGAATTTGAGGCCAGCTTGAACACTGAAGCTTTCTTT
TRBV29-1,TRBJ1-1,-,-,CSVEHGGDPMNTEAFF,TGCAGCGTTGAACACGGAGGCGACCCTATGAACACTGAAGCTTTCTTT
TRBV6-5,TRBJ2-5,TRBD2,-,CASSSGSGEVETQYF,TGTGCCAGCAGTTCCGGTAGCGGGGAAGTGGAGACCCAGTACTTC
TRBV11-2,TRBJ1-2,-,-,CASSPQGGRNYGYTF,TGTGCCAGCAGTCCACAGGGAGGGAGGAACTATGGCTACACCTTC
TRBV25-1,TRBJ1-1,-,-,CASSEWGSRVTEAFF,TGTGCCAGCAGTGAATGGGGCTCCAGGGTCACTGAAGCTTTCTTT
TRBV11-2,TRBJ1-2,-,-,CASSLVGLSNGYTF,TGTGCCAGCAGCTTAGTGGGCCTGTCGAATGGCTACACCTTC
TRBV11-2,TRBJ1-2,TRBD1,-,CASSAKTGDGYTF,TGTGCCAGCAGCGCAAAAACAGGGGACGGCTACACCTTC
TRBV11-1,TRBJ2-7,TRBD2,-,CASSHQLAGGPRTYEQYF,TGTGCCAGCAGCCATCAACTAGCGGGGGGGCCCAGAACCTACGAGCAGTACTTC
TRBV2,TRBJ2-7,TRBD1,-,CASKGTGSYEQYF,TGTGCCAGCAAAGGGACAGGGTCCTACGAGCAGTACTTC
TRBV7-9,TRBJ2-5,TRBD2,-,CASSSSPGGETQYF,TGTGCCAGCAGCTCTTCCCCGGGGGGAGAGACCCAGTACTTC
TRBV5-1,TRBJ2-2,-,few,CASSSRQTGELFF,TGCGCCAGCAGCTCCCGACAGACCGGGGAGCTGTTTTTT
TRBV5-6,TRBJ2-7,-,-,CASSLVGSRFSYEQYF,TGTGCCAGCAGCTTGGTAGGGAGCAGGTTCTCCTACGAGCAGTACTTC
TRBV4-2,TRBJ1-1,TRBD1,-,CASSQGVGDRGAEAFF,TGTGCCAGCAGCCAAGGGGTTGGGGACAGGGGGGCTGAAGCTTTCTTT
TRBV6-1,TRBJ2-7,-,-,CASSEYFGQGKVNPYEQYF,TGTGCCAGCAGTGAATATTTCGGGCAGGGAAAGGTGAACCCCTACGAGCAGTACTTC